These 9 T cell receptor beta chains came from one sample sequenced in a study of identical twins. Each CDR3 protein is one row after TCRdb ran MiXCR on the 5' RACE reads. Among roughly 250,000 distinct CDR3 sequences listed, approximately 7% were seen once. These records were also assigned to another study, of yellow fever vaccine responses in identical twins.

The specimen was memory (CD45RO+) T cells sorted from blood. The source of these receptors is a woman under 30 in good health.

This clonotype was detected many times. The genes are TRBV20-1 and TRBJ2-1, with 9 bases lining up with TRBD2. V lost 0 bases, J lost 8 bases, and 2 bases stayed unmatched. Looked up from germline, CDR1 is DFQATT and CDR2 is SNEGSKA (reference sequence). The length of the CDR3 is 13 residues. The CDR3 protein is CSAREIAGDEQFF. In nucleotides, the CDR3 is TGCAGTGCTAGAGAGATAGCGGGAGATGAGCAGTTCTTC.

This chain connects TRBV19 to TRBJ2-2; no definite D call. V was shortened by 3 bases and J by 2 bases, with 7 bases between the two germline ends. The CDR3 has 14 amino acids. The germline V gene encodes CDR1 LNHDA and CDR2 SQIVND (reference sequence). CDR3 residues: CASSMNGNTGELFF. DNA for the CDR3: TGTGCCAGTAGTATGAATGGAAACACCGGGGAGCTGTTTTTT.

This clonotype has a count of ten or more. V is TRBV4-2 and J is TRBJ2-5; 9 bases agree with TRBD2. The germline V gene encodes CDR1 LGHNA and CDR2 YNFKEQ. V dropped 4 bases and J dropped 5; count of bases not matched to a gene: 5. This CDR3 has 14 residues. The CDR3 loop is CASSPSTSGETQYF. The CDR3 region has the DNA TGTGCCAGCAGCCCGAGTACTAGCGGGGAGACCCAGTACTTC.

The J gene is TRBJ1-3, the V gene TRBV7-9; D is unresolved. The CDR3 has 14 residues. CDR1 and CDR2 from the germline V gene are SEHNR and FQNEAQ (reference sequence). The V gene lost 6 bases and the J gene lost 0 bases, with 9 bases spanning the gap. The CDR3 here is CASSRADSGNTIYF. Here the CDR3 DNA reads TGTGCCAGCAGTAGGGCCGACTCTGGAAACACCATATATTTT.

The genes are TRBV15 and TRBJ2-5; possible D gene TRBD2, 6 bases. Trimming shortened V by 2 bases and J by 3 bases, and 13 bases separated the two germline ends. The CDR3 spans 15 residues. Germline CDR1 is LNHNV and CDR2 is YYDKDF (reference sequence). CDR3 region: CATSRHRTGEETQYF. Written as DNA, the CDR3 is TGTGCCACCAGCAGACACAGGACGGGAGAAGAGACCCAGTACTTC.

Only a few counts were recorded for this clonotype. The chain has TRBV6-5 and TRBJ1-6; possible D gene TRBD1, 5 bases. The germline CDR1 and CDR2 sequences are MNHEY and SVGAGI. The V end lost 0 bases, the J end lost 5 bases, and 8 bases lay between the germline ends. This CDR3 region has 15 residues. DNA for the CDR3: TGTGCCAGCAGTTACTCGGCGGGACATAATTCACCCCTCCACTTT. Protein product: CASSYSAGHNSPLHF.

This clonotype was observed a handful of times. The chain is built from TRBV11-3 and TRBJ1-4, with D possibly being TRBD1 (5 bases). The CDR3 covers 15 residues. V shed 5 bases and J shed 0 bases, with 10 bases lying between them. From germline, CDR1 is SGHNT and CDR2 YENEEA. CDR3 nucleotides: TGTGCCAGCAGCCCGGGGGTTACAACTAATGAAAAACTGTTTTTT. Translating it yields CASSPGVTTNEKLFF.

V usage is TRBV28 and J usage is TRBJ2-5, with 11 bases aligning to TRBD2. V was clipped by 3 bases and J by 1 base; unmatched bases: 10. Germline values: CDR1 MDHEN, CDR2 SYDVKM. This CDR3 comprises 18 residues. This chain's CDR3 is CASSFLPGTSGVQETQYF. The CDR3 DNA follows: TGTGCCAGCAGTTTCCTGCCCGGGACTAGCGGAGTCCAAGAGACCCAGTACTTC.

This clonotype was counted a few times. The V and J genes are TRBV6-1 and TRBJ1-3, with D hard to call. Between the trimmed V and J ends, which lost 5 bases and 0 bases, there was a span of 14 bases. The CDR3 contains 16 residues. CDR1 is MNHNS, CDR2 SASEGT, per germline. Here the CDR3 DNA reads TGTGCCAGCAGTCCAGCCCGCGGGCGCTCTGGAAACACCATATATTTT. Translation: CASSPARGRSGNTIYF.